This T cell receptor beta chain was captured by sequencing in a study of T cell responses to AZD1222 COVID-19 vaccine. The table came from immunoSEQ multiplex PCR; TCRdb's copy has only in-frame clones and leaves some out. Among about 96,000 clones listed, roughly 90% were seen once. The CDR3 spans 13 residues. CDR1 and CDR2 (germline): MNHEY, SVGEGT. V dropped 3 bases and J dropped 7 bases, with 12 bases sitting between them. The chain is built from TRBV6-2 or TRBV6-3 and TRBJ1-2; D remains unclear. The source material was peripheral blood, sampled on day 0 of AZD1222 vaccination. This clonotype originated in an adult in good health. The CDR3 DNA reads as TGTGCCAGCAGTTATTCCCTCGACGGTGGCTACACCTTC. The encoded protein is CASSYSLDGGYTF.